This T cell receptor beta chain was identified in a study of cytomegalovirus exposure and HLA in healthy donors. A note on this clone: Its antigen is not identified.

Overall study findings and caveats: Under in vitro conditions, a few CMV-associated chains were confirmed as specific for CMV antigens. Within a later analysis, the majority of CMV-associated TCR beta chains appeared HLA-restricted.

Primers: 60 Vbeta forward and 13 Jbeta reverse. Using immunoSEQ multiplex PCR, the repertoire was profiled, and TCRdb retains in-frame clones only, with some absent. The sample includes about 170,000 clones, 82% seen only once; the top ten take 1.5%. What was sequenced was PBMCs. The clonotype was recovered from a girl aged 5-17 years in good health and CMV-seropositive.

The CDR3 nucleotides are TGTGCCTGGAGTCCTAACTCAAGATACTCTGGAAACACCATATATTTT. Protein product: CAWSPNSRYSGNTIYF. The chain recombines TRBV30 with TRBJ1-3; D is undetermined. Germline values: CDR1 GTSNPN, CDR2 SVGIG (reference sequence). The V gene lost 2 bases and the J gene lost 0 bases, with 14 bases spanning the gap. CDR3 size: 16 residues.